Here is one T cell receptor (beta chain) with its context. The entry originates in a study of radiation and T cells in renal cell carcinoma. Using immunoSEQ multiplex PCR, the repertoire was profiled, and TCRdb retains in-frame clones only, with some absent. The sample holds some 16,000 clones, approximately 53% seen once. The treatment is: 15 Gy SBRT to primary tumor, nephrectomy 4 weeks later. V lost 0 bases to trimming and J lost 6 bases, with 15 bases between them. The CDR3 totals 15 residues. CDR1 is LGHNA, CDR2 YSLEER, per germline. The gene calls are TRBV4-3 and TRBJ2-7; D is possibly TRBD1 (6 bases). Here the sequenced sample was tumor tissue, taken from a patient whose treatment included radiotherapy and nephrectomy. This clonotype was sampled from a woman in her sixties with renal cell carcinoma. The CDR3 coding sequence is TGCGCCAGCAGCCAAGATACAGGGAAGGGGAGCGAGCAGTACTTC. Translating it yields CASSQDTGKGSEQYF.